The 17 T cell receptor beta chains below were found in one sample sequenced in a study of lung T cells in sarcoidosis with Löfgren's syndrome. MiXCR was run by TCRdb on the reads, yielding one entry per CDR3 protein. The sample contains 7,000 to 9,000 distinct CDR3 sequences, under 25% of which appear only once. The sequenced sample was CD4+ T cells from bronchoalveolar lavage fluid. The receptor source for this set is a human donor with sarcoidosis (Löfgren's syndrome or another form), or a control subject (not recorded which).

Regarding this clonotype: A much more abundant neighbour one base away suggests this may be a read error. The chain couples TRBV6-1 to TRBJ1-5; D remains ambiguous. Germline V CDR1 and CDR2: MNHNS, SASEGT. Deletions cut 5 bases from V and 3 bases from J, with 8 bases between. This CDR3 has 13 amino acids. Written as DNA, the CDR3 is TGTGCCAGCAGTCCGGTTGTCAATCAGCCCCAGCATTTT. Translating it yields CASSPVVNQPQHF.

This clonotype was found many times. The chain recombines TRBV2 with TRBJ1-3, with D hard to call. Germline-derived CDR1 and CDR2 are SNHLY and FYNNEI. Between the trimmed V and J ends, which lost 6 bases and 4 bases, there was a span of 10 bases. This CDR3 has 13 residues. In nucleotides, the CDR3 is TGTGCCAGCAGGATGGGGATGGGAAACACCATATATTTT. It is translated as CASRMGMGNTIYF.

In regard to this clonotype: A clone one base away is much larger, so this may be a read error. This chain connects TRBV20-1 to TRBJ2-1; D gene ambiguous. With 2 bases removed from V and 5 bases from J, the gap between germline ends came to 10 bases. Per the germline V gene, CDR1 is DFQATT and CDR2 is SNEGSKA (reference sequence). This CDR3 has 13 residues. The CDR3 DNA sequence: TGCAGTGCTAGAAATGCCGGAAACAATGAGCAGTTCTTC. It encodes CSARNAGNNEQFF.

With regard to this clonotype: One junction end does not reproduce the germline sequence, and a read error may be involved. This CDR3 reads CASSGQGSTNGKLFF. The CDR3 DNA is TGTGCCAGCAGTGGACAGGGCTCAACTAATGGAAAACTGTTTTTT. The chain couples TRBV2 to TRBJ1-4; 7 bases fit TRBD1. From germline, CDR1 is SNHLY and CDR2 FYNNEI. The CDR3 runs to 15 residues. The whole variable domain, filled in from reference TRBV2 and TRBJ1-4, reads EPEVTQTPSHQVTQMGQEVILRCVPISNHLYFYWYRQILGQKVEFLVSFYNNEISEKSEIFDDQFSVERPDGSNFTLKIRSTKLEDSAMYFCASSGQGSTNGKLFFGSGTQLSVL.

This clonotype was seen at least ten times. This chain connects TRBV19 to TRBJ2-3; 9 positions match TRBD1. Germline lookup yields CDR1 LNHDA and CDR2 SQIVND (reference sequence). J was trimmed by 4 bases and V by 5 bases; bases with no gene match: 7. The CDR3 loop spans 15 amino acids. CDR3 sequence reads: CASSARDRVADTQYF. For the CDR3, the DNA is TGTGCCAGTAGTGCCCGGGACAGGGTCGCAGATACGCAGTATTTT.

Comments on this clonotype: A much larger clone sits a single nucleotide away, making a read error possible. The chain has TRBV12-3 or TRBV12-4 and TRBJ2-7; no definite D call. The CDR3 is 15 amino acids. V was cut by 2 bases and J by 4 bases, with 15 bases left in between. The CDR3 loop is CASSLPAPGLYEQYF. The CDR3 DNA is TGTGCCAGCAGTTTACCGGCCCCCGGCCTATACGAGCAGTACTTC.

This clonotype was observed many times. This chain uses TRBV6-2 or TRBV6-3 with TRBJ1-1; D is uncertain. CDR1 is MNHEY, CDR2 SVGEGT, per germline. The CDR3 loop spans 11 amino acids. The V end lost 10 bases, the J end lost 2 bases, and 8 bases lay between the germline ends. In DNA, the CDR3 is TGTGCCATTCGGGGTAACACTGAAGCTTTCTTT. Its protein product is CAIRGNTEAFF.

Remarks on this clonotype: A read error may be the cause here, since a much bigger clone is one base away. V gene TRBV12-3 or TRBV12-4 combines with J gene TRBJ1-6; D uncertain. Trimming shortened V by 3 bases and J by 11 bases, and 8 bases separated the two germline ends. The CDR3 length is 12 residues. CDR3 residues: CASSFSNPPLHF. The CDR3, as DNA: TGTGCCAGCAGTTTCTCCAATCCACCCCTCCACTTT.

This clonotype has a count of ten or more. The CDR3: CASSKSRGGRTEAFF. In DNA form, the CDR3 reads TGTGCCAGCAGTAAGTCCAGAGGAGGGCGCACTGAAGCTTTCTTT. This rearrangement joins TRBV2 to TRBJ1-1; D call uncertain. CDR3 length: 15 amino acids. Between the trimmed V and J ends, which lost 5 bases and 4 bases, there was a span of 17 bases. Germline V CDR1 and CDR2: SNHLY, FYNNEI.

In its sample, this clonotype was seen a few times. The V and J genes are TRBV2 and TRBJ2-5; 9 bases map to TRBD2. Unmatched junction bases numbered 11, after V lost 5 bases and J lost 1 base. The V gene's germline CDR1 is SNHLY and CDR2 FYNNEI. This CDR3 region has 17 residues. CDR3 protein: CASSPPWISGGQETQYF. The DNA of the CDR3 is TGTGCCAGCAGTCCCCCATGGATTAGCGGGGGCCAAGAGACCCAGTACTTC. The variable domain in full, with the rest retrieved from reference TRBV2 and TRBJ2-5, is EPEVTQTPSHQVTQMGQEVILRCVPISNHLYFYWYRQILGQKVEFLVSFYNNEISEKSEIFDDQFSVERPDGSNFTLKIRSTKLEDSAMYFCASSPPWISGGQETQYFGPGTRLLVL.

Points on this clonotype: This could be a read error, since a much larger clone is one nucleotide away. J is TRBJ1-2 and V is TRBV28; 10 bases are a match to TRBD1. V dropped 11 bases and J dropped 5; count of bases not matched to a gene: 11. Germline CDR1 and CDR2: MDHEN and SYDVKM. The CDR3 runs to 14 residues. The DNA for the CDR3 is TGTGCCGGCACCTCGACAGGGGGCATGTATGGCTACACCTTC. It specifies CAGTSTGGMYGYTF.

About this clonotype: The final CDR3 position lacks the conserved phenylalanine or tryptophan, pointing to a likely read error. This sequence joins TRBV2 and TRBJ2-7; D is possibly TRBD1 or TRBD2 (5 bases each). This CDR3 is built from 13 residues. Between the trimmed V and J ends, which lost 7 bases and 2 bases, there was a span of 12 bases. Per germline, CDR1 SNHLY and CDR2 FYNNEI. The CDR3 loop reads CASKRDQAYEQYL. For the CDR3, the DNA is TGTGCCAGCAAGAGGGACCAAGCCTACGAGCAGTACCTC.

This clonotype has ten or more counts. In DNA, the CDR3 is TGTGCCAGCAGTCCCGATTCCTCTGGGGCCAACGTCCTGACTTTC. Encoded protein: CASSPDSSGANVLTF. J is TRBJ2-6 and V is TRBV28, with D unresolved. V was shortened by 5 bases and J by 0 bases, with 8 bases between the two germline ends. Germline V gene sequence: CDR1 MDHEN, CDR2 SYDVKM. This CDR3 has 15 residues.

A remark on this clonotype: It may be a read error: a sequence one base away is much more abundant. This chain links TRBV12-3 or TRBV12-4 with TRBJ2-5, with D perhaps matching TRBD1 (6 bases). V lost 7 bases to trimming and J lost 5 bases, with 14 bases between them. The CDR3 is 13 residues long. CDR3 sequence reads: CASTSTGSETQYF. The CDR3 DNA follows: TGTGCCAGCACCTCGACAGGATCGGAGACCCAGTACTTC.

Concerning this clonotype itself: This may stem from a read error, because a much larger clone lies one nucleotide away. This chain connects TRBV7-6 to TRBJ1-1; 8 nucleotides align to TRBD1. The CDR3 covers 18 residues. Germline V lookup: CDR1 SGHVS, CDR2 FNYEAQ. V was clipped by 5 bases and J by 6 bases; unmatched bases: 20. CDR3 in DNA: TGTGCCAGCAGCGTCGCTAGACAGGGGAGGACCGGGACCCCTGAAGCTTTCTTT. The encoded protein is CASSVARQGRTGTPEAFF.

V gene TRBV29-1 combines with J gene TRBJ1-1; D uncertain. V was cut by 4 bases and J by 0 bases, with 9 bases left in between. Germline V gene sequence: CDR1 SQVTM, CDR2 ANQGSEA. The CDR3 extends over 13 amino acids. The CDR3 region has the DNA TGCAGCGTTGTCGTCGGTATGAACACTGAAGCTTTCTTT. Its protein is CSVVVGMNTEAFF. The full variable domain, its missing parts supplied by reference TRBV29-1 and TRBJ1-1, is SAVISQKPSRDICQRGTSLTIQCQVDSQVTMMFWYRQQPGQSLTLIATANQGSEATYESGFVIDKFPISRPNLTFSTLTVSNMSPEDSSIYLCSVVVGMNTEAFFGQGTRLTVV.

In this sample, this clonotype turned up many times. The CDR3 DNA is TGTGCCATCTTGGAGAGGGGCATAGATACGCAGTATTTT. Translating it yields CAILERGIDTQYF. The V and J genes are TRBV6-1 and TRBJ2-3; the D gene could be TRBD1 or TRBD2 (5 bases each). The V gene lost 10 bases and the J gene lost 5 bases, with 16 bases spanning the gap. Germline V gene data show CDR1 as MNHNS and CDR2 as SASEGT. The CDR3 covers 13 residues.